These T cell receptor beta chains were read from a single sample in a study of cytomegalovirus exposure and HLA in healthy donors. Assay: immunoSEQ multiplex PCR; the TCRdb copy retains only in-frame clones and omits some. Of approximately 180,000 clones in the sample, around 80% were seen once. What was sequenced was PBMCs. The receptor source for this set is a woman aged 25 to 39 in good health and CMV-seronegative. CDR3s include the opening cysteine and the closing phenylalanine or tryptophan. D genes are given only for firm matches. Some rows mark clone size as missing; the rest say once, few, many or name a class of expanded clone.

cdr3_length: 14
j_call: TRBJ1-2
d_call: -
v_call: TRBV18
clone_size: -
cdr3_aa: CASSPGYQAGGYTF
cdr3_nt: TGTGCCAGCTCACCAGGGTACCAGGCGGGTGGCTACACCTTC

cdr3_length: 14
j_call: TRBJ2-7
d_call: -
v_call: TRBV4-3
clone_size: -
cdr3_aa: CASSQGHRSYEQYF
cdr3_nt: TGCGCCAGCAGCCAAGGTCACAGATCCTACGAGCAGTACTTC

cdr3_length: 15
j_call: TRBJ2-3
d_call: TRBD2
v_call: TRBV7-3
clone_size: -
cdr3_aa: CASSDGTSGADTQYF
cdr3_nt: TGTGCCAGCAGCGACGGGACTAGCGGAGCAGATACGCAGTATTTT

cdr3_length: 18
j_call: TRBJ2-7
d_call: TRBD1
v_call: TRBV4-1
clone_size: -
cdr3_aa: CASSHAPRGPEGSYEQYF
cdr3_nt: TGCGCCAGCAGCCATGCACCTAGGGGGCCCGAGGGCTCCTACGAGCAGTACTTC

cdr3_length: 14
j_call: TRBJ2-7
d_call: TRBD1
v_call: TRBV27
clone_size: -
cdr3_aa: CASRRQGRSYEQYF
cdr3_nt: TGTGCCAGCAGGAGACAGGGGCGCTCCTACGAGCAGTACTTC

cdr3_length: 16
j_call: TRBJ2-2
d_call: TRBD2
v_call: TRBV6-5
clone_size: -
cdr3_aa: CASSYAGVMNTGELFF
cdr3_nt: TGTGCCAGCAGTTACGCGGGAGTGATGAACACCGGGGAGCTGTTTTTT

cdr3_length: 15
j_call: TRBJ2-1
d_call: TRBD1
v_call: TRBV7-2
clone_size: -
cdr3_aa: CASRPDRAMYNEQFF
cdr3_nt: TGTGCCAGCAGGCCCGACAGGGCGATGTACAATGAGCAGTTCTTC

cdr3_length: 13
j_call: TRBJ1-1
d_call: -
v_call: TRBV15
clone_size: -
cdr3_aa: CATSSTRVTEAFF
cdr3_nt: TGTGCCACCAGTTCTACCAGGGTTACTGAAGCTTTCTTT

cdr3_length: 15
j_call: TRBJ1-4
d_call: -
v_call: TRBV5-7
clone_size: -
cdr3_aa: CASSLLDSRNEKLFF
cdr3_nt: TGTGCCAGCAGCTTGTTAGACAGTCGAAATGAAAAACTGTTTTTT

cdr3_length: 16
j_call: TRBJ2-1
d_call: TRBD2
v_call: TRBV6-5
clone_size: -
cdr3_aa: CASSYSSGEGHNEQFF
cdr3_nt: TGTGCCAGCAGTTACTCGTCTGGGGAGGGCCACAATGAGCAGTTCTTC

cdr3_length: 13
j_call: TRBJ1-6
d_call: -
v_call: TRBV7-2
clone_size: once
cdr3_aa: CASSTPGESPLHF
cdr3_nt: TGTGCCAGCAGCACACCCGGGGAGTCACCCCTCCACTTT

cdr3_length: 15
j_call: TRBJ2-3
d_call: -
v_call: TRBV5-4
clone_size: -
cdr3_aa: CASSLGPGRTDTQYF
cdr3_nt: TGTGCCAGCAGCTTGGGCCCAGGTCGAACAGATACGCAGTATTTT

cdr3_length: 17
j_call: TRBJ2-1
d_call: TRBD2
v_call: TRBV9
clone_size: once
cdr3_aa: CASSVGLAGTSYDEQFF
cdr3_nt: TGTGCCAGCAGCGTCGGACTAGCGGGGACATCCTACGATGAGCAGTTCTTC

cdr3_length: 13
j_call: TRBJ2-1
d_call: -
v_call: TRBV19
clone_size: -
cdr3_aa: CASSISPSNEQFF
cdr3_nt: TGTGCCAGTAGTATTTCCCCTAGCAATGAGCAGTTCTTC

cdr3_length: 14
j_call: TRBJ2-2
d_call: -
v_call: TRBV28
clone_size: once
cdr3_aa: CASRPGHNTGELFF
cdr3_nt: TGTGCCAGCAGACCGGGACATAACACCGGGGAGCTGTTTTTT

cdr3_length: 19
j_call: TRBJ1-5
d_call: TRBD1
v_call: TRBV6-1
clone_size: few
cdr3_aa: CASSDPTPLGTGLRQPQHF
cdr3_nt: TGTGCCAGCAGTGACCCCACCCCACTGGGGACAGGCCTCAGGCAGCCCCAGCATTTT

cdr3_length: 14
j_call: TRBJ2-7
d_call: TRBD1
v_call: TRBV19
clone_size: -
cdr3_aa: CASSRDSDNYEQYF
cdr3_nt: TGTGCCAGTAGCCGGGACAGCGACAACTACGAGCAGTACTTC

cdr3_length: 18
j_call: TRBJ2-7
d_call: -
v_call: TRBV10-3
clone_size: -
cdr3_aa: CAIRQAGAGTKTRDEQYF
cdr3_nt: TGTGCCATCAGACAGGCGGGGGCAGGGACCAAGACGAGGGACGAGCAGTACTTC

cdr3_length: 15
j_call: TRBJ2-1
d_call: TRBD2
v_call: TRBV2
clone_size: -
cdr3_aa: CASRSGESSYNEQFF
cdr3_nt: TGTGCCAGCAGGAGCGGGGAGAGCTCCTACAATGAGCAGTTCTTC

cdr3_length: 15
j_call: TRBJ2-7
d_call: TRBD2
v_call: TRBV5-6
clone_size: -
cdr3_aa: CASSLLAGPSYEQYF
cdr3_nt: TGTGCCAGCAGCTTATTAGCGGGGCCCTCCTACGAGCAGTACTTC

cdr3_length: 13
j_call: TRBJ2-7
d_call: -
v_call: TRBV28
clone_size: -
cdr3_aa: CASSPPTPYEQYF
cdr3_nt: TGTGCCAGCAGCCCCCCGACACCCTACGAGCAGTACTTC

cdr3_length: 20
j_call: TRBJ2-6
d_call: TRBD1
v_call: TRBV4-3
clone_size: once
cdr3_aa: CASSQRGMGQGTSGANVLTF
cdr3_nt: TGCGCCAGCAGCCAGAGGGGGATGGGACAGGGAACCTCTGGGGCCAACGTCCTGACTTTC

cdr3_length: 15
j_call: TRBJ2-1
d_call: -
v_call: TRBV4-3
clone_size: -
cdr3_aa: CASSQTPDGWGEQFF
cdr3_nt: TGCGCCAGCAGCCAAACCCCGGACGGGTGGGGCGAGCAGTTCTTC

cdr3_length: 13
j_call: TRBJ1-4
d_call: -
v_call: TRBV10-1
clone_size: -
cdr3_aa: CASSEGPGEKLFF
cdr3_nt: TGCGCCAGCAGTGAGGGACCGGGAGAAAAACTGTTTTTT

cdr3_length: 14
j_call: TRBJ1-5
d_call: -
v_call: TRBV6-5
clone_size: -
cdr3_aa: CASSRDSTGQPQHF
cdr3_nt: TGTGCCAGCAGTAGGGACTCTACGGGTCAGCCCCAGCATTTT

cdr3_length: 19
j_call: TRBJ2-2
d_call: TRBD2
v_call: TRBV4-1
clone_size: -
cdr3_aa: CASSRNGLAGGPNTGELFF
cdr3_nt: TGCGCCAGCAGCCGAAACGGACTAGCGGGGGGACCGAACACCGGGGAGCTGTTTTTT

cdr3_length: 14
j_call: TRBJ2-1
d_call: TRBD1
v_call: TRBV27
clone_size: -
cdr3_aa: CASSSGTGGNEQFF
cdr3_nt: TGTGCCAGCAGTTCCGGGACAGGGGGGAATGAGCAGTTCTTC

cdr3_length: 14
j_call: TRBJ1-1
d_call: TRBD1
v_call: TRBV6-1
clone_size: -
cdr3_aa: CASIRTGGHTEAFF
cdr3_nt: TGTGCCAGCATTAGGACAGGGGGCCACACTGAAGCTTTCTTT

cdr3_length: 17
j_call: TRBJ2-2
d_call: TRBD1
v_call: TRBV19
clone_size: few
cdr3_aa: CASGHRGPIPNTGELFF
cdr3_nt: TGTGCCAGTGGTCACAGGGGACCAATTCCGAACACCGGGGAGCTGTTTTTT

cdr3_length: 18
j_call: TRBJ2-7
d_call: TRBD2
v_call: TRBV5-1
clone_size: -
cdr3_aa: CASSQYPAGGYYSYEQYF
cdr3_nt: TGCGCCAGCAGCCAGTATCCAGCGGGGGGCTACTACTCCTACGAGCAGTACTTC

cdr3_length: 14
j_call: TRBJ2-7
d_call: -
v_call: TRBV5-4
clone_size: -
cdr3_aa: CASSLGGTGKALYF
cdr3_nt: TGTGCCAGCAGCTTGGGGGGAACAGGGAAGGCCCTCTACTTC

cdr3_length: 18
j_call: TRBJ2-2
d_call: TRBD1
v_call: TRBV7-3
clone_size: -
cdr3_aa: CASSLKPRQGTNTGELFF
cdr3_nt: TGTGCCAGCAGCTTAAAGCCCCGACAGGGGACGAACACCGGGGAGCTGTTTTTT

cdr3_length: 18
j_call: TRBJ1-5
d_call: -
v_call: TRBV4-1
clone_size: -
cdr3_aa: CASSQVTGGSSFGQPQHF
cdr3_nt: TGCGCCAGCAGCCAAGTTACGGGGGGCTCGAGTTTCGGTCAGCCCCAGCATTTT

cdr3_length: 18
j_call: TRBJ2-1
d_call: -
v_call: TRBV27
clone_size: -
cdr3_aa: CASSPLPLRGGDGYEQFF
cdr3_nt: TGTGCCAGCAGTCCGCTCCCCCTACGAGGGGGAGACGGGTATGAGCAGTTCTTC

cdr3_length: 14
j_call: TRBJ2-5
d_call: -
v_call: TRBV4-3
clone_size: -
cdr3_aa: CASSQGVGAGTQYF
cdr3_nt: TGCGCCAGCAGCCAAGGAGTGGGGGCCGGGACCCAGTACTTC

cdr3_length: 17
j_call: TRBJ2-3
d_call: TRBD2
v_call: TRBV5-1
clone_size: -
cdr3_aa: CASSLGLAGGSTDTQYF
cdr3_nt: TGCGCCAGCAGCTTGGGACTAGCGGGGGGATCCACAGATACGCAGTATTTT

cdr3_length: 16
j_call: TRBJ1-1
d_call: -
v_call: TRBV7-2
clone_size: -
cdr3_aa: CASSLSPGKPNTEAFF
cdr3_nt: TGTGCCAGCAGCTTATCCCCAGGAAAGCCAAACACTGAAGCTTTCTTT

cdr3_length: 20
j_call: TRBJ1-2
d_call: -
v_call: TRBV5-1
clone_size: -
cdr3_aa: CASSSNEFTGIPLANYGYTF
cdr3_nt: TGCGCCAGCAGCTCGAATGAGTTTACAGGGATCCCCTTAGCTAACTATGGCTACACCTTC

cdr3_length: 14
j_call: TRBJ2-2
d_call: -
v_call: TRBV7-9
clone_size: -
cdr3_aa: CASRIPGQSGELFF
cdr3_nt: TGTGCCAGCAGAATCCCGGGTCAGTCCGGGGAGCTGTTTTTT

cdr3_length: 15
j_call: TRBJ1-2
d_call: -
v_call: TRBV6-5
clone_size: -
cdr3_aa: CASSSGGAGTYGYTF
cdr3_nt: TGTGCCAGCAGTTCGGGTGGGGCAGGTACCTATGGCTACACCTTC

cdr3_length: 16
j_call: TRBJ2-1
d_call: -
v_call: TRBV18
clone_size: -
cdr3_aa: CASSPRQGQRGHEQFF
cdr3_nt: TGTGCCAGCTCCCCAAGACAGGGCCAGCGGGGGCATGAGCAGTTCTTC

cdr3_length: 15
j_call: TRBJ2-1
d_call: TRBD2
v_call: TRBV9
clone_size: -
cdr3_aa: CASSVGGTSANEQFF
cdr3_nt: TGTGCCAGCAGCGTAGGCGGGACTAGCGCTAATGAGCAGTTCTTC

cdr3_length: 16
j_call: TRBJ2-7
d_call: -
v_call: TRBV7-9
clone_size: -
cdr3_aa: CSSSLRQGVTGYEQYF
cdr3_nt: TGTTCCAGCAGCTTAAGGCAGGGCGTTACCGGCTACGAGCAGTACTTC

cdr3_length: 14
j_call: TRBJ2-1
d_call: -
v_call: TRBV7-2
clone_size: -
cdr3_aa: CASTLGGQIREQFF
cdr3_nt: TGTGCCAGCACCCTAGGCGGACAGATCCGTGAGCAGTTCTTC

cdr3_length: 13
j_call: TRBJ1-6
d_call: -
v_call: TRBV19
clone_size: -
cdr3_aa: CASRDYINSPLHF
cdr3_nt: TGTGCCAGTAGAGACTACATTAATTCACCCCTCCACTTT

cdr3_length: 16
j_call: TRBJ2-3
d_call: -
v_call: TRBV12-1
clone_size: once
cdr3_aa: CASIHPSDRVGDTQYF
cdr3_nt: TGTGCCAGCATCCACCCGTCGGACAGGGTGGGTGATACGCAGTATTTT

cdr3_length: 16
j_call: TRBJ1-4
d_call: TRBD1
v_call: TRBV5-1
clone_size: -
cdr3_aa: CASSLQGETLREKLFF
cdr3_nt: TGCGCCAGCAGCTTACAGGGGGAAACCTTACGGGAAAAACTGTTTTTT

cdr3_length: 14
j_call: TRBJ2-7
d_call: TRBD2
v_call: TRBV29-1
clone_size: -
cdr3_aa: CSVGAPGGVYEQYF
cdr3_nt: TGCAGCGTTGGGGCCCCGGGAGGGGTATACGAGCAGTACTTC

cdr3_length: 15
j_call: TRBJ2-7
d_call: TRBD1
v_call: TRBV19
clone_size: once
cdr3_aa: CASSIFGTGPYEQYF
cdr3_nt: TGTGCCAGTAGTATTTTCGGGACAGGGCCCTACGAGCAGTACTTC

cdr3_length: 15
j_call: TRBJ2-1
d_call: TRBD1
v_call: TRBV5-6
clone_size: -
cdr3_aa: CASSLGDRDLNEQFF
cdr3_nt: TGTGCCAGCAGCTTGGGGGACAGGGATCTCAATGAGCAGTTCTTC

cdr3_length: 14
j_call: TRBJ2-7
d_call: -
v_call: TRBV29-1
clone_size: -
cdr3_aa: CSVEDAGPPYEQYF
cdr3_nt: TGCAGCGTTGAAGATGCGGGACCCCCTTACGAGCAGTACTTC

cdr3_length: 15
j_call: TRBJ2-4
d_call: TRBD2
v_call: TRBV5-8
clone_size: once
cdr3_aa: CASSFSGLAGNIQYF
cdr3_nt: TGTGCCAGCAGCTTTTCGGGACTAGCGGGGAACATTCAGTACTTC

cdr3_length: 18
j_call: TRBJ1-1
d_call: -
v_call: TRBV7-2
clone_size: few
cdr3_aa: CASSLVRGFVPMNTEAFF
cdr3_nt: TGTGCCAGCAGCTTAGTAAGGGGCTTCGTCCCGATGAACACTGAAGCTTTCTTT

cdr3_length: 15
j_call: TRBJ2-2
d_call: -
v_call: TRBV5-1
clone_size: -
cdr3_aa: CASSLGAGNTGELFF
cdr3_nt: TGCGCCAGCAGCTTGGGGGCGGGGAACACCGGGGAGCTGTTTTTT

cdr3_length: 15
j_call: TRBJ2-7
d_call: -
v_call: TRBV5-6
clone_size: -
cdr3_aa: CASSRLGSLTDEQYF
cdr3_nt: TGTGCCAGCAGCCGCTTGGGGAGCTTGACGGACGAGCAGTACTTC